This TCR beta chain originates from a study of T cell repertoires in cytomegalovirus infection. The overall study: Public signatures in TCR beta pointed to CMV infection and matching HLA type.

This CDR3 region has 22 residues. The trim removed 2 bases at V and 3 bases at J, leaving 25 bases unmatched. Germline values: CDR1 SGHAT, CDR2 FQNNGV. This clonotype came up many times. TCRdb reanalysed the reads using MiXCR and keeps one entry per CDR3 protein. The data contain 100,000 to 150,000 distinct CDR3 sequences, about 10% of them seen just once; the ten biggest clones take up roughly a tenth. The receptor's source is a human donor in good health (CMV status not recorded). Some clones in this sample may be carry-over from other donors' samples. Sequences were obtained from PBMCs. This rearrangement joins TRBV11-2 to TRBJ2-3; 8 bases line up with TRBD1. The CDR3 is CASSLSRVVGRGQKSPTDTQYF. Written as DNA, the CDR3 is TGTGCCAGCAGCTTAAGTCGGGTAGTGGGCAGGGGGCAGAAATCTCCTACAGATACGCAGTATTTT.